These T cell receptor beta chains were read from a single sample in a study of cytomegalovirus exposure and HLA in healthy donors. Profiled with immunoSEQ multiplex PCR; TCRdb holds only in-frame clones, not every one. The sample has around 170,000 clones, about 80% seen once. The sequencing sample was made of PBMCs. These receptors all stem from a woman aged 45-65 years in good health and CMV-seropositive. CDR3s include the opening cysteine and the closing phenylalanine or tryptophan. A D gene is named only where the DNA matches it firmly. Clone sizes are given selectively: once, few, many, or a class where the clone is expanded.

V	D	size	J	CDR3	DNA
TRBV28	.	.	TRBJ1-1	CATFSRGLDGEAFF	TGTGCCACCTTTTCCCGGGGGTTGGACGGTGAAGCTTTCTTT
TRBV9	TRBD2	.	TRBJ2-5	CASSPGVAGGEETQYF	TGTGCCAGCAGCCCCGGGGTAGCGGGGGGGGAAGAGACCCAGTACTTC
TRBV29-1	TRBD1	.	TRBJ2-2	CSARAGTGGIGELFF	TGCAGCGCTAGGGCCGGGACAGGGGGCATCGGGGAGCTGTTTTTT
TRBV30	TRBD1	few	TRBJ1-1	CACTQGTNTEAFF	TGTGCCTGTACACAGGGGACGAACACTGAAGCTTTCTTT
TRBV6-1	.	.	TRBJ2-1	CASRLDSYNEQFF	TGTGCCAGCAGATTGGACAGCTACAATGAGCAGTTCTTC
TRBV6-1	TRBD1	.	TRBJ1-2	CASIQGANLNYGYTF	TGTGCCAGCATACAGGGGGCAAACCTTAACTATGGCTACACCTTC
TRBV11-2	.	.	TRBJ1-3	CASSLVDSGNTIYF	TGTGCCAGCAGCTTAGTAGATTCTGGAAACACCATATATTTT
TRBV6-1	TRBD2	.	TRBJ2-7	CASSELAGGNYEQYF	TGTGCCAGCAGTGAACTTGCGGGGGGGAACTACGAGCAGTACTTC
TRBV29-1	.	.	TRBJ1-1	CSVEEGALRAFF	TGCAGCGTTGAAGAGGGAGCTCTCCGTGCTTTCTTT
TRBV12-5	.	.	TRBJ2-2	CASGLGQNTGELFF	TGTGCTAGTGGTTTGGGACAGAACACCGGGGAGCTGTTTTTT
TRBV7-9	.	.	TRBJ1-1	CASSWPTENTEAFF	TGTGCCAGCAGCTGGCCGACAGAGAACACTGAAGCTTTCTTT
TRBV15	.	.	TRBJ1-1	CATSKARVNTEAFF	TGTGCCACCAGCAAGGCCAGGGTCAACACTGAAGCTTTCTTT
TRBV2	.	.	TRBJ1-5	CASSDEGASGQPQHF	TGTGCCAGCAGTGATGAGGGCGCTTCGGGTCAGCCCCAGCATTTT
TRBV7-2	.	.	TRBJ1-1	CASSLGRSYFEAFF	TGTGCCAGCAGCTTAGGGAGATCTTATTTTGAAGCTTTCTTT
TRBV28	TRBD1	.	TRBJ1-2	CASSLRDRGGYTF	TGTGCCAGCAGTTTAAGGGACAGGGGTGGCTACACCTTC
TRBV2	TRBD2	.	TRBJ2-1	CASSVGLAAYNEQFF	TGTGCCAGCAGTGTGGGACTAGCGGCCTACAATGAGCAGTTCTTC
TRBV6-1	.	few	TRBJ1-5	CASSEAAGLNQPQHF	TGTGCCAGCAGTGAAGCGGCGGGGTTAAATCAGCCCCAGCATTTT
TRBV11-3	TRBD1	once	TRBJ2-2	CASSPGGRNTGELFF	TGTGCCAGCAGCCCAGGGGGCAGAAACACCGGGGAGCTGTTTTTT
TRBV5-4	.	.	TRBJ2-7	CASRFWYGGGFFRYF	TGTGCCAGCAGGTTTTGGTATGGGGGCGGTTTTTTCCGGTACTTC
TRBV6-1	.	once	TRBJ1-5	CASSGNNQPQHF	TGTGCCAGCAGTGGTAACAATCAGCCCCAGCATTTT
TRBV7-2	.	.	TRBJ2-7	CASSFSRVEQYF	TGTGCCAGCAGCTTCTCCCGGGTCGAGCAGTACTTC
TRBV6-1	TRBD1	.	TRBJ1-5	CASRSGQGNNQPQHF	TGTGCCAGCAGATCAGGACAGGGGAACAATCAGCCCCAGCATTTT
TRBV7-9	TRBD2	.	TRBJ2-1	CASSLLGTSGGAGEQFF	TGTGCCAGCAGCTTATTAGGGACTAGCGGGGGGGCGGGTGAGCAGTTCTTC
TRBV11-3	TRBD1	once	TRBJ2-1	CASSSDRGNRRHNEQFF	TGTGCCAGCAGCTCGGACAGGGGGAACAGAAGGCACAATGAGCAGTTCTTC
TRBV27	TRBD1	few	TRBJ2-5	CASRLNRGETQYF	TGTGCCAGCAGACTAAACAGGGGCGAGACCCAGTACTTC
TRBV27	TRBD2	.	TRBJ2-7	CASSLTGTSGGSSYEQYF	TGTGCCAGCAGTTTAACCGGGACTAGCGGGGGGAGCTCCTACGAGCAGTACTTC
TRBV28	.	.	TRBJ1-2	CASSLRTYGYTF	TGTGCCAGCAGTTTGCGCACCTATGGCTACACCTTC
TRBV4-3	.	few	TRBJ1-5	CASSQEGWGGGPQHF	TGCGCCAGCAGCCAAGAGGGGTGGGGCGGGGGTCCCCAGCATTTT
TRBV6-1	.	few	TRBJ2-3	CASTLAGTDTQYF	TGTGCCAGCACATTGGCGGGCACAGATACGCAGTATTTT
TRBV29-1	TRBD1	.	TRBJ2-7	CSVAGGHEQYF	TGCAGCGTTGCAGGGGGCCACGAGCAGTACTTC
TRBV19	.	.	TRBJ1-5	CASTQGVVQPQHF	TGTGCCAGTACCCAGGGCGTAGTTCAGCCCCAGCATTTT
TRBV6-6	TRBD1	.	TRBJ2-3	CASTPGTGSTDTQYF	TGTGCCAGCACCCCCGGGACAGGGAGTACAGATACGCAGTATTTT
TRBV18	.	.	TRBJ1-2	CASSPDSSYGYTF	TGTGCCAGCTCACCTGACAGCAGCTATGGCTACACCTTC
TRBV7-2	.	.	TRBJ2-1	CASSPRQVRRNEQFF	TGTGCCAGCAGCCCTCGACAGGTTAGGCGGAATGAGCAGTTCTTC
TRBV7-2	TRBD1	.	TRBJ2-6	CASSLLPGGSSGANVLTF	TGTGCCAGCAGCTTACTTCCAGGGGGTAGTTCCGGGGCCAACGTCCTGACTTTC
TRBV5-1	TRBD1	.	TRBJ1-2	CASSESRGGVGYTF	TGCGCCAGCAGCGAATCAAGAGGGGGCGTTGGCTACACCTTC
TRBV7-2	TRBD1	.	TRBJ2-1	CASTTGGSNEQFF	TGTGCCAGCACGACAGGGGGTAGTAATGAGCAGTTCTTC
TRBV6-5	TRBD1	.	TRBJ1-1	CASSETGVNTEAFF	TGTGCCAGCAGCGAGACAGGGGTGAACACTGAAGCTTTCTTT
TRBV19	.	.	TRBJ2-5	CASSIAVGGDHQETQYF	TGTGCCAGTAGTATAGCTGTCGGAGGGGATCACCAAGAGACCCAGTACTTC
TRBV4-2	.	once	TRBJ1-6	CASSQAFGEHSPLHF	TGTGCCAGCAGCCAAGCGTTCGGGGAACACTCACCCCTCCACTTT
TRBV19	.	.	TRBJ1-2	CASSRVNYGYTF	TGTGCCAGTAGCAGGGTCAACTATGGCTACACCTTC
TRBV18	.	.	TRBJ1-1	CASSSRDTSNTEAFF	TGTGCCAGCTCATCCCGGGACACTTCGAACACTGAAGCTTTCTTT